The sequence of this T cell receptor (beta chain) was determined in a study of T cell changes during pregnancy in multiple sclerosis. Assay used: immunoSEQ multiplex PCR; TCRdb lists only in-frame clones, some missing. Here the sample spans about 46,000 clones, around 92% being singletons. The germline V gene has CDR1 SGHNT and CDR2 YYREEE (reference sequence). This CDR3 region has 16 residues. V dropped 0 bases and J dropped 2; count of bases not matched to a gene: 5. This chain connects TRBV5-4 to TRBJ2-3; 8 nucleotides agree with TRBD2. Here the sequenced sample was CD8+ T cells from peripheral blood mononuclear cells, taken after pregnancy. This clonotype originated in a female donor with multiple sclerosis, enrolled in a pregnancy study. The CDR3 region is CASSLAAGALTDTQYF. CDR3 DNA sequence: TGTGCCAGCAGCTTGGCAGCGGGGGCCCTCACAGATACGCAGTATTTT.